Following are 23 T cell receptor beta chains from one sample sequenced in a study of blood T cell repertoires in COVID-19. The data were produced by immunoSEQ multiplex PCR, yet TCRdb's version contains in-frame clones alone and is incomplete. This repertoire shows about 91,000 clones, around 80% found once; its top ten account for more than 6.5%. Specimen: peripheral blood. These receptors were obtained from an older man with acute or convalescent COVID-19.

This clone was seen only a few times. The rearrangement joins TRBV3-1 (or the pseudogene TRBV3-2) to TRBJ1-3, with D possibly TRBD1 on 5 matching bases. Germline V gene data show CDR1 as LGHDT and CDR2 as YNNKEL (reference sequence). The CDR3 loop spans 15 amino acids. The V and J ends lost 4 bases and 2 bases respectively, with 12 bases between them. CDR3 loop: CASSPLGGAGNTIYF. The CDR3 bases are TGTGCCAGCAGCCCGTTAGGAGGGGCTGGAAACACCATATATTTT.

V gene TRBV11-2 combines with J gene TRBJ2-7; D may be TRBD2 (5 bases). The CDR3 is made up of 15 amino acids. Germline V gene sequence: CDR1 SGHAT, CDR2 FQNNGV. V gave up 1 base and J gave up 3 bases, with 13 bases separating them. The CDR3 DNA reads TGTGCCAGCAGCTTAGCGGCGGGTACTCTCTACGAGCAGTACTTC. Amino acid sequence: CASSLAAGTLYEQYF. Supplemented by reference TRBV11-2 and TRBJ2-7, the full variable domain reads EAGVAQSPRYKIIEKRQSVAFWCNPISGHATLYWYQQILGQGPKLLIQFQNNGVVDDSQLPKDRFSAERLKGVDSTLKIQPAKLEDSAVYLCASSLAAGTLYEQYFGPGTRLTVT.

This chain connects TRBV7-2 to TRBJ2-1; TRBD2 matches 11 bases. The CDR3 is 15 residues long. Germline loops: CDR1 SGHTA, CDR2 FQGNSA. Losses at the gene ends were 5 bases for V and 5 bases for J; bases not matched to a gene: 5. CDR3 bases: TGTGCCAGCAGCCCAGAGGGACTAGCGGACAATGAGCAGTTCTTC. Its protein product is CASSPEGLADNEQFF.

J is TRBJ1-3 and V is TRBV6-6, with 7 bases lining up with TRBD1. Germline V gene lookup returns CDR1 MNHNY and CDR2 SVGAGI (reference sequence). With 5 bases clipped from V and 0 bases from J, the junction kept 4 bases outside the gene matches. There are 15 residues in the CDR3. CDR3 residues: CASSLGTDSGNTIYF. CDR3 coding DNA: TGTGCCAGCAGTCTTGGGACAGACTCTGGAAACACCATATATTTT.

This clone showed up just a few times. The rearrangement links TRBV10-3 to TRBJ1-2; tentative D call: TRBD1 (6 bases). The germline V and J ends were trimmed by 6 bases and 1 base, with 18 bases remaining between them. CDR1 is ENHRY, CDR2 SYGVKD, per germline. The CDR3 is 16 residues long. CDR3 amino acids: CAIRSTGSDFNYGYTF. The DNA of the CDR3 is TGTGCCATCAGGTCGACAGGTAGCGACTTTAACTATGGCTACACCTTC.

A few counts support this clone. The V call is TRBV6-5, the J call TRBJ2-5, with D unclear. The CDR3 spans 13 residues. Per germline, CDR1 MNHEY and CDR2 SVGAGI. V dropped 2 bases and J dropped 2 bases, with 6 bases sitting between them. The CDR3 is CASSYARQETQYF. In DNA form, the CDR3 reads TGTGCCAGCAGTTACGCTAGACAAGAGACCCAGTACTTC.

The chain combines TRBV5-1 with TRBJ2-1; 10 bases match TRBD2. Trimming cost V 0 bases and J 8 bases; bases outside gene matches: 5. Germline V gene sequence: CDR1 SGHRS, CDR2 YFSETQ. The CDR3 has 15 amino acids. The CDR3 region has the DNA TGCGCCAGCAGCTTGGTGGCTAGCGGGAGCTATGAGCAGTTCTTC. It translates to CASSLVASGSYEQFF.

This clone was picked up one time. This rearrangement joins TRBV7-9 to TRBJ1-5; 7 nucleotides align to TRBD1. Germline V lookup: CDR1 SEHNR, CDR2 FQNEAQ (reference sequence). This CDR3 contains 17 residues. Losses at the gene ends were 1 base for V and 3 bases for J; bases not matched to a gene: 9. The CDR3 protein is CASSLVLLGQTNQPQHF. CDR3 bases: TGTGCCAGCAGCTTAGTTTTGTTGGGACAGACCAATCAGCCCCAGCATTTT.

The chain recombines TRBV7-9 with TRBJ2-2; 8 nucleotides match TRBD1. Germline V CDR1 and CDR2: SEHNR, FQNEAQ (reference sequence). This CDR3 spans 16 amino acids. With V trimmed by 5 bases and J by 5 bases, 10 bases remained unmatched. This CDR3 reads CASSRDRGGLTGELFF. Here the CDR3 DNA reads TGTGCCAGCAGCCGCGACAGGGGCGGTTTGACCGGGGAGCTGTTTTTT.

This clone was found a few times. This chain connects TRBV27 to TRBJ1-1; 7 bases map to TRBD1. V was clipped by 4 bases and J by 1 base; unmatched bases: 9. CDR3 size: 16 residues. In germline, CDR1 is MNHEY, CDR2 SMNVEV (reference sequence). CDR3 sequence reads: CASSSLRGQTNTEAFF. The CDR3 DNA follows: TGTGCCAGCAGTTCTCTGAGGGGACAGACGAACACTGAAGCTTTCTTT.

The V call is TRBV19, the J call TRBJ1-1, with a weak D call TRBD1 (6 bases). V was cut by 10 bases and J by 1 base, with 13 bases left in between. This CDR3 has 13 amino acids. CDR1 is LNHDA, CDR2 SQIVND, per germline (reference sequence). CDR3 sequence: CATEGTPNTEAFF. The CDR3 nucleotides are TGTGCCACCGAAGGGACACCGAACACTGAAGCTTTCTTT.

The chain combines TRBV2 with TRBJ1-1; no clear D. The CDR3 covers 16 residues. V was cut by 0 bases and J by 4 bases, with 15 bases left in between. Germline loops: CDR1 SNHLY, CDR2 FYNNEI. CDR3 in amino acids: CASSEAQEVWGTEAFF. The CDR3 DNA sequence: TGTGCCAGCAGTGAAGCGCAGGAGGTTTGGGGCACTGAAGCTTTCTTT.

CDR3 DNA sequence: TGCGCCAGCAGCTTGGGGGGCAGTAACTATGGCTACACCTTC. Translated, it gives CASSLGGSNYGYTF. This chain joins TRBV5-1 and TRBJ1-2; possible D gene TRBD1, 5 bases. V was shortened by 0 bases and J by 1 base, with 7 bases between the two germline ends. CDR1 is SGHRS, CDR2 YFSETQ, per germline. CDR3 length: 14 residues.

The chain is built from TRBV5-1 and TRBJ2-1; 16 nucleotides agree with TRBD2. Trimming at V came to 4 bases and at J to 7 bases, leaving 8 bases not matched to a gene. There are 17 residues in the CDR3. In germline, CDR1 is SGHRS, CDR2 YFSETQ. The chain's CDR3 is CASSDRGGLAGGNEQFF. In DNA form, the CDR3 reads TGCGCCAGCAGCGATAGAGGGGGACTAGCGGGAGGGAATGAGCAGTTCTTC.

V usage is TRBV4-1 and J usage is TRBJ2-1; D may be TRBD1 (5 bases). The V end was cut by 2 bases, the J end by 4 bases, with 21 bases between. Germline-derived CDR1 and CDR2 are MGHRA and YSYEKL. There are 18 residues in the CDR3. The DNA of the CDR3 is TGCGCCAGCAGCCAATTTTCAGGGAACTTCGAATTTTACAATGAGCAGTTCTTC. This encodes CASSQFSGNFEFYNEQFF.

The chain uses TRBV27 and TRBJ2-7; 9 bases are shared with TRBD1. J was trimmed by 3 bases and V by 2 bases; bases with no gene match: 2. The CDR3 is 14 amino acids. Germline values: CDR1 MNHEY, CDR2 SMNVEV (reference sequence). This CDR3 is CASSLNRGHYEQYF. CDR3 coding DNA: TGTGCCAGCAGTTTAAACAGGGGGCACTACGAGCAGTACTTC.

Ten or more counts support this clone. The chain joins TRBV5-4 to TRBJ2-3, with 7 bases fitting TRBD1. The CDR3 contains 16 residues. The V and J ends lost 4 bases and 1 base, in that order; junction bases with no gene match: 9. The germline CDR1 and CDR2 sequences are SGHNT and YYREEE (reference sequence). The CDR3 loop is CASSLQDRVGTDTQYF. For the CDR3, the DNA is TGTGCCAGCAGCCTCCAAGACAGGGTAGGCACAGATACGCAGTATTTT. Filled out from reference TRBV5-4 and TRBJ2-3, the complete variable domain reads ETGVTQSPTHLIKTRGQQVTLRCSSQSGHNTVSWYQQALGQGPQFIFQYYREEENGRGNFPPRFSGLQFPNYSSELNVNALELDDSALYLCASSLQDRVGTDTQYFGPGTRLTVL.

The chain couples TRBV6-5 to TRBJ2-5; 9 bases agree with TRBD2. The CDR3 spans 14 residues. V was clipped by 7 bases and J by 1 base; unmatched bases: 4. Germline V lookup: CDR1 MNHEY, CDR2 SVGAGI. The CDR3 DNA sequence: TGTGCCAGCACTCTTAGCGGGGGCCAAGAGACCCAGTACTTC. Its protein product is CASTLSGGQETQYF.

This chain connects TRBV5-1 to TRBJ1-2; a possible D gene is TRBD1 (6 bases). V shed 4 bases and J shed 8 bases, with 15 bases lying between them. There are 13 residues in the CDR3. CDR1 SGHRS and CDR2 YFSETQ come from the germline V gene. CDR3 bases: TGCGCCAGCAGCCTACAGGGCTCGCAGGGCTACACCTTC. This translates into CASSLQGSQGYTF.

The V gene is TRBV5-6, the J gene TRBJ1-5; maybe TRBD1 (6 bases). Trimming took 0 bases from V and 1 from J, leaving 11 bases between them. The germline gives CDR1 SGHDT, CDR2 YYEEEE. The length of the CDR3 is 16 residues. The CDR3 loop reads CASSLGGGASNQPQHF. CDR3 sequence (DNA): TGTGCCAGCAGCTTGGGAGGGGGGGCCAGCAATCAGCCCCAGCATTTT. The variable domain in full, with the rest retrieved from reference TRBV5-6 and TRBJ1-5, is DAGVTQSPTHLIKTRGQQVTLRCSPKSGHDTVSWYQQALGQGPQFIFQYYEEEERQRGNFPDRFSGHQFPNYSSELNVNALLLGDSALYLCASSLGGGASNQPQHFGDGTRLSIL.

The rearrangement joins TRBV7-8 to TRBJ2-5; 11 nucleotides align to TRBD2. This CDR3 region has 18 residues. In germline, CDR1 is SGHVS, CDR2 FQNEAQ. The V and J ends lost 0 bases and 2 bases, in that order; junction bases with no gene match: 8. CDR3 sequence reads: CASSLARRLAGRQETQYF. CDR3 DNA sequence: TGTGCCAGCAGCTTAGCGCGGCGACTAGCGGGAAGGCAAGAGACCCAGTACTTC.

The chain recombines TRBV28 with TRBJ1-1, with 7 bases matching TRBD1. The CDR3 covers 15 residues. V lost 5 bases to trimming and J lost 1 base; unmatched junction nucleotides: 7. Germline lookup yields CDR1 MDHEN and CDR2 SYDVKM. The CDR3 coding sequence is TGTGCCAGCAGTCCGACAGGGATGAGGAACACTGAAGCTTTCTTT. Protein product: CASSPTGMRNTEAFF.

The CDR3 reads CASSPETRNEQFF. The CDR3 DNA reads TGTGCCAGCTCACCAGAGACTCGCAATGAGCAGTTCTTC. This sequence joins TRBV18 and TRBJ2-1, with no clear D. Germline V gene sequence: CDR1 KGHSH, CDR2 LQKENI. V was pared by 2 bases and J by 6 bases, with 8 bases between. CDR3 length: 13 residues.